This paragraph covers one T cell receptor (beta chain) sequence. The data stem from a study of glioma-infiltrating T cells after dendritic cell vaccination. Up to 2 ug genomic DNA was used for TCRB CDR3 amplification. The PCR used 60 V beta and 13 J beta primers. Sequencing used immunoSEQ multiplex PCR; TCRdb keeps in-frame clones, though not all of them. The top ten clones hold 5% to 7% of a sample with around 92,000 clones, 80% of them seen once. V lost 3 bases to trimming and J lost 3 bases, with 10 bases between them. This CDR3 spans 14 amino acids. The germline V gene has CDR1 MNHEY and CDR2 SMNVEV (reference sequence). Time point in this sample: after dendritic cell vaccination, including at tumor progression/relapse. Only patients with spare fresh-frozen tumor and over two years of follow-up were included.

The genes are TRBV27 and TRBJ2-3; the D gene is possibly TRBD1 (5 bases). The specimen comprised blood, sampled after dendritic cell vaccination. The TCR was taken from a human donor with glioblastoma. The CDR3 loop is CASSFRGGTDTQYF. In DNA form, the CDR3 reads TGTGCCAGCAGTTTTAGGGGTGGGACAGATACGCAGTATTTT.